This entry describes one TCR beta chain. The sample belongs to a study of blood T cell repertoires in COVID-19. Trimming stripped 5 bases from V and 4 bases from J, with 12 bases between. The CDR3 loop spans 14 amino acids. Per germline, CDR1 MNHEY and CDR2 SMNVEV (reference sequence). Assay used: immunoSEQ multiplex PCR; TCRdb lists only in-frame clones, some missing. Here the sample spans a few hundred thousand clones, roughly 85% being singletons. Input material: peripheral blood. The V call is TRBV27, the J call TRBJ1-3; D possibly corresponds to TRBD1 (6 bases). This receptor was obtained from a woman between 18 and 29 years old with acute or convalescent COVID-19. CDR3: CASSKQGTGNTIYF. In DNA, the CDR3 is TGTGCCAGCAGTAAGCAGGGGACGGGAAACACCATATATTTT.